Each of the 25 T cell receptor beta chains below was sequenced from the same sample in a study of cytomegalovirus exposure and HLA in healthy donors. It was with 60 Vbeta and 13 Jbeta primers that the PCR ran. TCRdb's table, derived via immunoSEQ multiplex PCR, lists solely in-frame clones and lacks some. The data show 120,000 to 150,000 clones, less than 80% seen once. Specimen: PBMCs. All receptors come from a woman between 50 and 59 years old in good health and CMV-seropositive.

The CDR3 sequence is CASGQGGHTEAFF. In DNA, the CDR3 is TGTGCCAGTGGACAGGGAGGGCACACTGAAGCTTTCTTT. The rearrangement uses TRBV9 and TRBJ1-1; 8 nucleotides line up with TRBD1. Germline loops: CDR1 SGDLS, CDR2 YYNGEE. Losses at the gene ends were 8 bases for V and 3 bases for J; bases not matched to a gene: 6. The CDR3 runs to 13 residues.

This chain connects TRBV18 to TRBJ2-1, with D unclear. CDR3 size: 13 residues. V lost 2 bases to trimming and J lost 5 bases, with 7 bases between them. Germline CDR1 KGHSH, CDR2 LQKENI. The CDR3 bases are TGTGCCAGCTCACCAGAGGCCGACAATGAGCAGTTCTTC. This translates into CASSPEADNEQFF.

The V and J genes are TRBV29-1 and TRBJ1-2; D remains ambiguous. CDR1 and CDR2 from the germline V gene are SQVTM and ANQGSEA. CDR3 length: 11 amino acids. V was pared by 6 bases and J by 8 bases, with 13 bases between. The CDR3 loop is CSVKDPGGYTF. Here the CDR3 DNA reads TGCAGCGTCAAGGACCCGGGGGGCTACACCTTC.

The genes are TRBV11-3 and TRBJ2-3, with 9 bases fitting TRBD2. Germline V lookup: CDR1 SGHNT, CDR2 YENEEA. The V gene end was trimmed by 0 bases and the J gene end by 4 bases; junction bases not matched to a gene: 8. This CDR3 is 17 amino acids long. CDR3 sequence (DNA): TGTGCCAGCAGCTTAGATGATAGCGGGGGTGGGTCAGATACGCAGTATTTT. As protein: CASSLDDSGGGSDTQYF.

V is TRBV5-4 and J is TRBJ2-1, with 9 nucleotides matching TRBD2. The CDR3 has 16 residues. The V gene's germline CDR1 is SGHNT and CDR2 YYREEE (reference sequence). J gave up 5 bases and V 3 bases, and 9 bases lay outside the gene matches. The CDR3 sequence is CASSSPGRGGDNEQFF. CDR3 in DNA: TGTGCCAGCAGCTCCCCTGGGCGGGGGGGAGACAATGAGCAGTTCTTC.

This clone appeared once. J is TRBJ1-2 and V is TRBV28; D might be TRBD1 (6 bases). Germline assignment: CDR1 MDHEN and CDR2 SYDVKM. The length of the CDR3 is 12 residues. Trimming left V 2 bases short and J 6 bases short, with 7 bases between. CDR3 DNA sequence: TGTGCCAGCAGTTTAGCAGGGGATGGCTACACCTTC. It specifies CASSLAGDGYTF.

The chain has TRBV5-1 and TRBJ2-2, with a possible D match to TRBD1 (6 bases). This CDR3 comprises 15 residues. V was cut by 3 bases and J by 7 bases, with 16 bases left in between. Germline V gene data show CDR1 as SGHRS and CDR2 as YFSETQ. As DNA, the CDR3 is TGCGCCAGCAGCTCAGGCCGGGACAAGATCGGGGAGCTGTTTTTT. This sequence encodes CASSSGRDKIGELFF.

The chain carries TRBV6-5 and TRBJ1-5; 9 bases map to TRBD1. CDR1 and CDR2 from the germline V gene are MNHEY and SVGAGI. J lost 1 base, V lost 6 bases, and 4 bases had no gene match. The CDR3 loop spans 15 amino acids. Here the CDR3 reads CASSQTGGSNQPQHF. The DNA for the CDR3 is TGTGCCAGCAGCCAGACAGGGGGAAGCAATCAGCCCCAGCATTTT.

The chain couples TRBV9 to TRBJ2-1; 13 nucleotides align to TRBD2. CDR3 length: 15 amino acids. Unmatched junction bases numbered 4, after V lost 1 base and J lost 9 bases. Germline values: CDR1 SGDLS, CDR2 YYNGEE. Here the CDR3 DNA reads TGTGCCAGCAGCGTAACTAGCGGGGGGGCAGCTGAGCAGTTCTTC. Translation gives CASSVTSGGAAEQFF.

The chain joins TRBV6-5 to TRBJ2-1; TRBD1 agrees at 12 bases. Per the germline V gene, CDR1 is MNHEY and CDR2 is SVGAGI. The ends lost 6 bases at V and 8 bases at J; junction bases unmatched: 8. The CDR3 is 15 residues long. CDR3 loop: CASRRGGQGADEQFF. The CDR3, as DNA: TGTGCCAGCAGGAGGGGGGGACAGGGGGCCGATGAGCAGTTCTTC.

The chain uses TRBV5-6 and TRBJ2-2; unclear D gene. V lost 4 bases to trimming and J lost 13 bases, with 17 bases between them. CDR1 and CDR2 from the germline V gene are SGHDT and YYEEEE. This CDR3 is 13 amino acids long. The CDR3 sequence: CASSPYSLEALFF. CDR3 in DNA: TGTGCCAGCAGCCCGTACTCCCTCGAGGCGCTGTTTTTT.

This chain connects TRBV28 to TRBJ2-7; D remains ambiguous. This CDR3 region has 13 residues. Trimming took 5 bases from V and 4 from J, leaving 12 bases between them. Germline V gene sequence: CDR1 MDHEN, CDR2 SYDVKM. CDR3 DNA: TGTGCCAGCAGTCCCTCCCCTCCTTACGAGCAGTACTTC. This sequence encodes CASSPSPPYEQYF.

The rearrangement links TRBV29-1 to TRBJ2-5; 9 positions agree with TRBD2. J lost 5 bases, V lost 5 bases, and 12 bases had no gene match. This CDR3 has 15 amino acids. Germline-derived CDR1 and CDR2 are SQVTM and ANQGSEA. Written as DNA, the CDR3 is TGCAGCGTTAACCTTGGCGGGGGGGTCGGGGAGACCCAGTACTTC. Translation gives CSVNLGGGVGETQYF.

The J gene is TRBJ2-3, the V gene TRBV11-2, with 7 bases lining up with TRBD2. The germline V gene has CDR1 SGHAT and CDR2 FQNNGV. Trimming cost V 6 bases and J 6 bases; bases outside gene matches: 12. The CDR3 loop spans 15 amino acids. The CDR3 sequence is CASRHFKRGSDTQYF. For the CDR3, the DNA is TGTGCCAGCAGACATTTTAAGCGGGGAAGCGATACGCAGTATTTT.

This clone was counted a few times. The CDR3 DNA is TGTGCCACCAGCAGAGGGGGGCCAGGGCAAGAGACCCAGTACTTC. Translation gives CATSRGGPGQETQYF. The chain has TRBV15 and TRBJ2-5, with D possibly matching TRBD1 (6 bases). This CDR3 comprises 15 residues. Germline V CDR1 and CDR2: LNHNV, YYDKDF (reference sequence). Trimming pared 1 base from V and 2 bases from J, leaving 11 bases between. The whole variable domain, filled in from reference TRBV15 and TRBJ2-5, reads DAMVIQNPRYQVTQFGKPVTLSCSQTLNHNVMYWYQQKSSQAPKLLFHYYDKDFNNEADTPDNFQSRRPNTSFCFLDIRSPGLGDTAMYLCATSRGGPGQETQYFGPGTRLLVL.

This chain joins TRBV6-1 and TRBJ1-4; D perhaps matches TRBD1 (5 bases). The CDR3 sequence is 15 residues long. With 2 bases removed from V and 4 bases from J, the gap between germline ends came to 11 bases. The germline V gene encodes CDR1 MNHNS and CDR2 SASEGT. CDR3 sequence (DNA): TGTGCCAGCAGTGAATTGGGCGGACATAATGAAAAACTGTTTTTT. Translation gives CASSELGGHNEKLFF.

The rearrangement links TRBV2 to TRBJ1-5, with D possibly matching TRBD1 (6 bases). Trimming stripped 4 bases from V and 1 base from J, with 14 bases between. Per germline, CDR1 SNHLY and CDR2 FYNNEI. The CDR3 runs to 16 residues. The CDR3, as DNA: TGTGCCAGCAGTGCGCAGGGGCCGGGCAGCAATCAGCCCCAGCATTTT. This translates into CASSAQGPGSNQPQHF.

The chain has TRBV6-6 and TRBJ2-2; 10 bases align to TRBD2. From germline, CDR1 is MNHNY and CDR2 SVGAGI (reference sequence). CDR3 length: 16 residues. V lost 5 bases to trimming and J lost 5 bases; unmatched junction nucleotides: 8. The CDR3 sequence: CASSQSGGALTGELFF. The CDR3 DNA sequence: TGTGCCAGCAGTCAAAGCGGGGGGGCCTTGACCGGGGAGCTGTTTTTT.

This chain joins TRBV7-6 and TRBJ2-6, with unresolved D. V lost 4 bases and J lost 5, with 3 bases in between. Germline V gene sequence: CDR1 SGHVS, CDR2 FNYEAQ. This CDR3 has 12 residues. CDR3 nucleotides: TGTGCCAGCAGCTCCAGGGCCAACGTCCTGACTTTC. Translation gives CASSSRANVLTF.

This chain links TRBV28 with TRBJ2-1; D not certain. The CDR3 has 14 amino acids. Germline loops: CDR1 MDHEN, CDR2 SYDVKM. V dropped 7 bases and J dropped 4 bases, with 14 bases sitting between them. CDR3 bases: TGTGCCAGCACTCGCCTAGACTTATACAATGAGCAGTTCTTC. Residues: CASTRLDLYNEQFF.

In DNA form, the CDR3 reads TGTGCCAGCACAGCGATGACAACTAGCGGGGGGCAGAATGAGCAGTTCTTC. The encoded protein is CASTAMTTSGGQNEQFF. V and J are TRBV2 and TRBJ2-1, with TRBD2 matching over 12 bases. CDR3 length equals 17 residues. CDR1 is SNHLY and CDR2 is FYNNEI in the germline V gene. V was clipped by 7 bases and J by 7 bases; unmatched bases: 14.

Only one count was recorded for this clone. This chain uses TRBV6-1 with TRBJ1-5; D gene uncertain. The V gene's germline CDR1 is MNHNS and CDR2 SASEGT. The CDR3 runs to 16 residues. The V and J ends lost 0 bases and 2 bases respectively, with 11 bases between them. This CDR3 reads CASSEARGLGNQPQHF. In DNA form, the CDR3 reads TGTGCCAGCAGTGAAGCGAGAGGGTTGGGCAATCAGCCCCAGCATTTT.

CDR3 in DNA: TGTGCCAGCAGCTTGCTCCGGGACAGGGGCTACGAGCAGTACTTC. Translated, it gives CASSLLRDRGYEQYF. The chain couples TRBV7-2 to TRBJ2-7; 10 bases match TRBD1. The CDR3 has 15 residues. Germline CDR1 is SGHTA and CDR2 is FQGNSA. With V trimmed by 3 bases and J by 3 bases, 5 bases remained unmatched. Variable domain in full (rest from reference TRBV7-2 and TRBJ2-7): GAGVSQSPSNKVTEKGKDVELRCDPISGHTALYWYRQSLGQGLEFLIYFQGNSAPDKSGLPSDRFSAERTGGSVSTLTIQRTQQEDSAVYLCASSLLRDRGYEQYFGPGTRLTVT.

CDR3 nucleotide sequence: TGTGCCAGTAGGGTCGGGCAGGGGTTCGGAGATACGCAGTATTTT. It translates to CASRVGQGFGDTQYF. V and J are TRBV19 and TRBJ2-3; TRBD1 is a possible D gene (6 bases). The CDR3 loop spans 15 amino acids. Trimming pared 6 bases from V and 5 bases from J, leaving 18 bases between. CDR1 and CDR2 from the germline V gene are LNHDA and SQIVND (reference sequence).

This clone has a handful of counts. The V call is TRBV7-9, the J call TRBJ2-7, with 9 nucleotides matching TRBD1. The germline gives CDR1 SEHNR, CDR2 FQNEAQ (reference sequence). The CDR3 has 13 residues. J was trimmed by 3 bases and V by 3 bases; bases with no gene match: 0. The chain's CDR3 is CASSLDRGYEQYF. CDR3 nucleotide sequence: TGTGCCAGCAGCTTGGACAGGGGCTACGAGCAGTACTTC.